The sequence of this TCR beta chain was determined in a study of T cells expressing NK-cell markers. In the study overall: Among the eight sequenced donors, seven tested HCMV-seropositive and one tested seronegative. Study observations and caveats: These same clonotypes (in four donors) also led the CD3+CD56-NKG2C+ fraction.

TCRdb re-called the 5' RACE reads and shows each CDR3 protein once, DNA omitted. Recorded here are almost 450,000 distinct CDR3 sequences; the top ten clones represent 7.3%. Worth noting for this clonotype: Its specificity is not known.

The length of the CDR3 is 14 residues. In germline, CDR1 is LGHDT, CDR2 YNNKEL (reference sequence). The sequenced sample was blood T cells: a sorted CD56 or NKG2C T cell subset, CD4+ or CD8+ T cells, or bulk PBMC T cells (not recorded which). The V and J genes are TRBV3-1 and TRBJ1-1; TCRdb names TRBD1, which stays unverified in the absence of DNA. The receptor was isolated from a woman aged 18-70 years in good health. The CDR3 loop reads CASSQRQGNTEAFF.